The entry that follows covers one T cell receptor beta chain sequence. Samples were assayed with immunoSEQ v3.0 at survey level. Assay: immunoSEQ multiplex PCR; the TCRdb copy retains only in-frame clones and omits some. The sample lists 25,000 to 35,000 clones; about 86% were seen once. The data stem from a study of long-term antiretroviral therapy in people with HIV. The source material was unsorted PBMCs, sampled 0.8 years after starting antiretroviral therapy. This sequence was found in a woman in her 30s with HIV.

The CDR3 DNA reads TGTGCCAGCAGATCTGGGGCCAACGTCCTGACTTTC. It specifies CASRSGANVLTF. The V and J genes are TRBV27 and TRBJ2-6; D unclear. V lost 6 bases and J 1 base, leaving 1 base between the germline ends. Per germline, CDR1 MNHEY and CDR2 SMNVEV (reference sequence). The CDR3 is 12 amino acids.